Reported below is one T cell receptor (beta chain). This CDR3 is 13 amino acids long. With 8 bases removed from V and 3 bases from J, the gap between germline ends came to 11 bases. The V gene's germline CDR1 is MDHEN and CDR2 SYDVKM. The record originates from a study of response to subunit inactivated influenza vaccine. MiXCR, applied by TCRdb to the RT-PCR reads, yields one record per CDR3 protein. The table has hundreds of thousands of distinct CDR3 sequences, 15% to 19% seen once; the top ten hold more than 9%. The sequences come from PBMCs from blood, collected approximately 12 days after vaccination. The sequence was obtained from a man over 45 who received an inactivated influenza vaccine. The V gene is TRBV28, the J gene TRBJ1-5; D unresolved. The DNA for the CDR3 is TGTGCCAGCGGGAGGCCACCCAATCAGCCCCAGCATTTT. Protein sequence: CASGRPPNQPQHF.